These 28 T cell receptor beta chains originate from one sample sequenced in a study of cytomegalovirus exposure and HLA in healthy donors. PCR used 60 Vbeta primers and 13 Jbeta primers. Clones were sequenced by immunoSEQ multiplex PCR, and TCRdb holds only the in-frame ones, with some missing. There are around 200,000 clones in the sample; about 80% occur only once, and 5.5% to 7.5% lies in the top ten. Sequencing input: PBMCs. The source is a man aged 35-49 years in good health and CMV-seropositive.

This clone was found once. V gene TRBV15 combines with J gene TRBJ2-7; the match to TRBD1 covers 9 bases. There are 15 residues in the CDR3. V lost 1 base to trimming and J lost 4 bases; unmatched junction nucleotides: 5. The germline CDR1 and CDR2 sequences are LNHNV and YYDKDF (reference sequence). The CDR3 DNA follows: TGTGCCACCAGCAGAGTGCGGGACAGGGCGTACGAGCAGTACTTC. This encodes CATSRVRDRAYEQYF.

The chain links TRBV9 to TRBJ2-5; 7 nucleotides agree with TRBD1. Germline V gene lookup returns CDR1 SGDLS and CDR2 YYNGEE. There are 16 residues in the CDR3. V shed 2 bases and J 5 bases; nucleotides not matched to a gene: 12. The CDR3 bases are TGTGCCAGCAGCGTCAAAGGGGGCCCTGGTCGTGAGACCCAGTACTTC. It specifies CASSVKGGPGRETQYF.

A remark on this clone: The sample has other DNA sequences that encode this CDR3 too. Written as DNA, the CDR3 is TGTGCCAGTAGTATCCCAGGGATGAACACTGAAGCTTTCTTT. Encoded protein: CASSIPGMNTEAFF. The chain uses TRBV19 and TRBJ1-1; TRBD1 is a possible D gene (5 bases). This CDR3 is 14 amino acids long. CDR1 LNHDA and CDR2 SQIVND come from the germline V gene (reference sequence). The germline V and J ends were trimmed by 3 bases and 0 bases, with 8 bases remaining between them. Full variable domain (outside the CDR3, taken from reference TRBV19 and TRBJ1-1): DGGITQSPKYLFRKEGQNVTLSCEQNLNHDAMYWYRQDPGQGLRLIYYSQIVNDFQKGDIAEGYSVSREKKESFPLTVTSAQKNPTAFYLCASSIPGMNTEAFFGQGTRLTVV.

The chain joins TRBV4-2 to TRBJ1-2, with D tentatively TRBD1 (6 bases). The V end was cut by 6 bases, the J end by 6 bases, with 14 bases between. The V gene's germline CDR1 is LGHNA and CDR2 YNFKEQ. The CDR3 sequence is 13 residues long. CDR3 sequence reads: CASSRTGRNGYTF. The CDR3 region has the DNA TGTGCCAGCAGTCGAACAGGGAGAAATGGCTACACCTTC.

This chain connects TRBV13 to TRBJ2-7; D possibly corresponds to TRBD1 (6 bases). Germline V CDR1 and CDR2: PRHDT, FYEKMQ (reference sequence). The V end lost 5 bases, the J end lost 9 bases, and 14 bases lay between the germline ends. CDR3 size: 12 residues. The CDR3 nucleotides are TGTGCCAGCAGCACTCAACAGGGCATGCAGTACGTC. Protein: CASSTQQGMQYV.

The V and J genes are TRBV6-5 and TRBJ1-1; TRBD1 agrees at 9 bases. Per germline, CDR1 MNHEY and CDR2 SVGAGI. The CDR3 is made up of 15 amino acids. V lost 2 bases to trimming and J lost 3 bases; unmatched junction nucleotides: 4. The CDR3 DNA reads TGTGCCAGCAGTTACAAACAGGGGGCCCACACTGAAGCTTTCTTT. This sequence encodes CASSYKQGAHTEAFF.

This clone was detected only once. The chain has TRBV29-1 and TRBJ1-1, with TRBD1 matching over 8 bases. Germline V gene sequence: CDR1 SQVTM, CDR2 ANQGSEA. J lost 4 bases, V lost 1 base, and 8 bases had no gene match. The CDR3 extends over 15 amino acids. CDR3 sequence: CSVEGQGALGTEAFF. The CDR3 nucleotides read TGCAGCGTTGAAGGGCAGGGGGCCCTAGGCACTGAAGCTTTCTTT.

V gene TRBV7-2 combines with J gene TRBJ2-5; 8 bases are shared with TRBD2. The germline CDR1 and CDR2 sequences are SGHTA and FQGNSA. This CDR3 is built from 15 residues. V shed 5 bases, J shed 5 bases, and the junction held 10 bases outside the gene matches. The DNA of the CDR3 is TGTGCCAGCAGCCCAAAGGGACTAGGTCTGGAGACCCAGTACTTC. This gives the protein CASSPKGLGLETQYF.

The V call is TRBV9, the J call TRBJ2-6; D unclear. This CDR3 comprises 14 residues. V lost 4 bases to trimming and J lost 4 bases, with 9 bases between them. Germline V gene data show CDR1 as SGDLS and CDR2 as YYNGEE. Here the CDR3 reads CASSPVSGANVLTF. The CDR3 DNA follows: TGTGCCAGCAGCCCCGTCTCCGGGGCCAACGTCCTGACTTTC.

This clone was seen just once. The rearrangement links TRBV15 to TRBJ1-2; D remains ambiguous. Germline CDR1 and CDR2: LNHNV and YYDKDF (reference sequence). CDR3 length equals 15 residues. The V end lost 0 bases, the J end lost 4 bases, and 12 bases lay between the germline ends. Written as DNA, the CDR3 is TGTGCCACCAGCAGAGATCGGAGCTCGAGCTATGGCTACACCTTC. Amino acids: CATSRDRSSSYGYTF.

The rearrangement joins TRBV7-9 to TRBJ2-1, with TRBD2 matching over 7 bases. The CDR3 consists of 14 residues. Germline assignment: CDR1 SEHNR and CDR2 FQNEAQ (reference sequence). With 6 bases clipped from V and 10 bases from J, the junction kept 12 bases outside the gene matches. The CDR3 coding sequence is TGTGCCAGCAGTCCTACTAGCGCGGAAGGGGAGCAGTTCTTC. Protein: CASSPTSAEGEQFF.

V is TRBV5-6 and J is TRBJ2-5; 9 bases are a match to TRBD1. Germline V gene data show CDR1 as SGHDT and CDR2 as YYEEEE. The CDR3 spans 15 residues. Trimming removed 2 bases from V and 1 base from J; junction bases left unmatched: 3. The CDR3 is CASSFETGGQETQYF. CDR3 sequence (DNA): TGTGCCAGCAGCTTCGAGACAGGGGGCCAAGAGACCCAGTACTTC.

The chain couples TRBV4-1 to TRBJ1-4; 9 bases are a match to TRBD1. Germline trimming cut 4 bases from V and 7 bases from J; bases unmatched to any gene: 10. This CDR3 is 16 amino acids long. Germline lookup yields CDR1 MGHRA and CDR2 YSYEKL. CDR3 bases: TGCGCCAGCAGCCGCCCCCCGGGACAGGGCGGTGAAAAACTGTTTTTT. Its translation is CASSRPPGQGGEKLFF.

The genes are TRBV7-2 and TRBJ2-2; D is perhaps TRBD2 (6 bases). Germline CDR1 is SGHTA and CDR2 is FQGNSA. V gave up 7 bases and J gave up 5 bases, with 26 bases separating them. The CDR3 runs 18 residues. CDR3 in DNA: TGTGCCAGCACCTTGAGGCAACTAGGAGGGCCGAGGACCGGGGAGCTGTTTTTT. Translated: CASTLRQLGGPRTGELFF.

This chain uses TRBV27 with TRBJ2-7, with TRBD2 identical over 9 bases. CDR1 is MNHEY, CDR2 SMNVEV, per germline (reference sequence). V was pared by 5 bases and J by 5 bases, with 7 bases of the junction left unmatched. This CDR3 contains 14 residues. Here the CDR3 DNA reads TGTGCCAGCAGTCCCCTAGCGGGAAAGGACGAGCAGTACTTC. It translates to CASSPLAGKDEQYF.

This clone was counted a few times. V gene TRBV7-6 combines with J gene TRBJ2-7, with 7 bases fitting TRBD1. The length of the CDR3 is 14 residues. In germline, CDR1 is SGHVS, CDR2 FNYEAQ. After removal of 5 bases from V and 4 bases from J, the junction contained 8 bases not matched to a gene. Written as DNA, the CDR3 is TGTGCCAGCAGCCTGAAGGGGGCCGAGTACGAGCAGTACTTC. Residues: CASSLKGAEYEQYF.

Only a few counts were recorded for this clone. The chain couples TRBV2 to TRBJ2-4; TRBD2 is a possible D gene (5 bases). Between the trimmed V and J ends, which lost 7 bases and 8 bases, there was a span of 18 bases. Germline assignment: CDR1 SNHLY and CDR2 FYNNEI. The CDR3 covers 14 residues. The DNA of the CDR3 is TGTGCCAGCACCGTTGGAGGTGCAGTGGACATTCAGTACTTC. Translation: CASTVGGAVDIQYF.

The rearrangement links TRBV6-6 to TRBJ2-3; 8 bases are a match to TRBD2. This CDR3 is 14 amino acids long. The ends lost 5 bases at V and 2 bases at J; junction bases unmatched: 3. Germline lookup yields CDR1 MNHNY and CDR2 SVGAGI (reference sequence). Here the CDR3 reads CASSIGLATDTQYF. The CDR3, as DNA: TGTGCCAGCAGTATCGGACTAGCCACAGATACGCAGTATTTT.

The rearrangement uses TRBV27 and TRBJ2-1; 9 positions match TRBD1. The CDR3 consists of 17 residues. Germline trimming cut 3 bases from V and 3 bases from J; bases unmatched to any gene: 9. CDR1 and CDR2 from the germline V gene are MNHEY and SMNVEV (reference sequence). The CDR3: CASSLGQGFGDYNEQFF. The CDR3 DNA sequence: TGTGCCAGCAGTTTGGGACAGGGCTTTGGGGACTACAATGAGCAGTTCTTC.

The chain recombines TRBV5-6 with TRBJ2-1; no reliable D call. This CDR3 region has 15 residues. Germline values: CDR1 SGHDT, CDR2 YYEEEE. With 0 bases removed from V and 0 bases from J, the gap between germline ends came to 7 bases. CDR3 sequence: CASSLGAFSYNEQFF. The CDR3 bases are TGTGCCAGCAGCTTGGGAGCGTTCTCCTACAATGAGCAGTTCTTC.

The rearrangement joins TRBV7-8 to TRBJ2-3; TRBD1 matches at 8 bases. CDR1 and CDR2 (germline): SGHVS, FQNEAQ. The CDR3 extends over 16 amino acids. The trim removed 2 bases at V and 4 bases at J, leaving 8 bases unmatched. CDR3 sequence (DNA): TGTGCCAGCAGCTTAATCGGGACAGGAATGTCAGATACGCAGTATTTT. It specifies CASSLIGTGMSDTQYF.

This clone has a handful of counts. This sequence joins TRBV10-2 and TRBJ2-1, with TRBD2 matching 9 bases. CDR1 and CDR2 from the germline V gene are WSHSY and SAAADI. There are 14 residues in the CDR3. Germline trimming cut 7 bases from V and 4 bases from J; bases unmatched to any gene: 5. The CDR3 is CASMLTSGYNEQFF. The CDR3 coding sequence is TGCGCCAGCATGTTGACTAGCGGATACAATGAGCAGTTCTTC.

In its sample, this clone was seen once. This rearrangement joins TRBV27 to TRBJ1-2; a weak D match, TRBD1 (5 bases). This CDR3 is built from 14 residues. The V gene lost 7 bases and the J gene lost 8 bases, with 20 bases spanning the gap. Germline V CDR1 and CDR2: MNHEY, SMNVEV (reference sequence). The CDR3 DNA is TGTGCCAGCACCGATCCATTTCGTGGGGGGGGCTACACCTTC. Residues: CASTDPFRGGGYTF.

The rearrangement links TRBV7-3 to TRBJ2-5; TRBD2 aligns across 11 bases. The J segment lost 4 bases and the V segment lost 3 bases, leaving 4 bases of the junction unmatched. Germline CDR1 and CDR2: SGHTA and FQGTGA. The CDR3 totals 15 residues. CDR3 amino acids: CASSFSGREGETQYF. CDR3 DNA sequence: TGTGCCAGCAGCTTTAGCGGGAGGGAGGGAGAGACCCAGTACTTC.

The gene calls are TRBV30 and TRBJ2-1; a possible D gene is TRBD1 (5 bases). Trimming left V 3 bases short and J 2 bases short, with 8 bases between. The CDR3 extends over 13 amino acids. Looked up from germline, CDR1 is GTSNPN and CDR2 is SVGIG (reference sequence). Here the CDR3 reads CAWSIGAYNEQFF. The DNA for the CDR3 is TGTGCCTGGAGCATAGGGGCCTACAATGAGCAGTTCTTC.

The chain recombines TRBV5-8 with TRBJ2-1; TRBD1 agrees at 10 bases. With V trimmed by 3 bases and J by 5 bases, 5 bases remained unmatched. Looked up from germline, CDR1 is SGHTS and CDR2 is YDEGEE. The CDR3 sequence is 15 residues long. The CDR3 sequence: CASSWGDRGNNEQFF. Written as DNA, the CDR3 is TGTGCCAGCAGCTGGGGGGACAGGGGCAACAATGAGCAGTTCTTC.

This CDR3 reads CASSVQGGYGYTF. In nucleotides, the CDR3 is TGCGCCAGCAGCGTACAGGGGGGATATGGCTACACCTTC. This chain links TRBV4-1 with TRBJ1-2; TRBD1 agrees at 8 bases. The ends lost 5 bases at V and 5 bases at J; junction bases unmatched: 4. The CDR3 has 13 residues. Germline lookup yields CDR1 MGHRA and CDR2 YSYEKL.

The chain is built from TRBV10-1 and TRBJ2-1; D is perhaps TRBD2 (6 bases). V was cut by 5 bases and J by 4 bases, with 21 bases left in between. Germline assignment: CDR1 WNHNN and CDR2 SYGVQD (reference sequence). The CDR3 is made up of 17 amino acids. The CDR3 region has the DNA TGCGCCAGCAGTTACGACCGGGACTCTCATTCTTACAATGAGCAGTTCTTC. This gives the protein CASSYDRDSHSYNEQFF.